Below, one T cell receptor (beta chain) is given with its context. Generated by immunoSEQ multiplex PCR, the TCRdb table keeps only in-frame clones and is missing some. The sample yields tens of thousands of clones, around four fifths seen once. This sample is part of a study of OX40 agonist ivuxolimab in advanced cancers. J lost 3 bases, V lost 10 bases, and 7 bases had no gene match. Germline V gene sequence: CDR1 MNHNS, CDR2 SASEGT. CDR3 size: 15 residues. The chain is built from TRBV6-1 and TRBJ2-2, with 11 bases aligning to TRBD1. This receptor was identified in an adult with an advanced solid tumor such as melanoma, head and neck, liver or kidney cancer. Sequencing used CD4+ or CD8+ T cells sorted from blood, obtained in a trial of the OX40 agonist ivuxolimab. CDR3 protein: CANGQGAEYTGELFF. The DNA of the CDR3 is TGTGCCAACGGACAGGGGGCGGAGTACACCGGGGAGCTGTTTTTT.